Listed below are T cell receptor beta chains from one sample, sequenced in a study of breast tumors, draining lymph nodes, adjacent tissues. TCRdb re-analysed the multiplex PCR reads in MiXCR, keeping a single row per CDR3 protein. The table lists some 130,000 distinct CDR3 sequences, 15% to 20% of them singletons. Sequenced sample: axillary lymph node tissue. These receptors all stem from a female donor with breast cancer. Some clones in this sample may be carry-over from other donors' samples. Each CDR3 is given with its conserved first and last residue. D genes are given only for firm matches.

D gene,V gene,CDR3 protein
TRBD2,TRBV24-1,CATSDPTSGSTDTQYF
NA,TRBV20-1,CSASTEGYGYEQYF
NA,TRBV7-9,CASSLVTSGNTIYF
NA,TRBV4-1,CASSQVKGDTEAFF
TRBD2,TRBV10-3,CATGPRGGNLETQYF
NA,TRBV24-1,CATSGSNQPQHF
TRBD2,TRBV7-3,CASSLQREDGQFF
NA,TRBV7-9,CASSLAGGQTWPDF
NA,TRBV3-1,CASSQTGLNQPQHF
NA,TRBV30,CAWSRGSPPQHF
TRBD1,TRBV27,CASSLYRGRGPAILNGYTF
NA,TRBV7-2,CASSSQQGGTETQYF
NA,TRBV18,CASSPRMVAVYNEQFF
TRBD2,TRBV18,CASSRGGSNSYEQYF
NA,TRBV20-1,CSARKRDQTVYEQYF
NA,TRBV10-3,CAISESGGNQPQHF
NA,TRBV20-1,CSAPKASSSYNEQFF
TRBD2,TRBV5-6,CASSFASPAGGRTDTQYF
NA,TRBV20-1,CSAPRSRIAYEQYF
NA,TRBV29-1,CSVEVRGVNYEQYF
TRBD2,TRBV20-1,CSADPSGGAGETQYF
TRBD1,TRBV20-1,CSARSTGDLQFF
TRBD2,TRBV5-4,CASRIGLADGYEQYF
NA,TRBV28,CASSLKLFSGNTIYF
NA,TRBV6-1,CASNEVNEQFF
TRBD1,TRBV3-1,CASSSRDRGTGELFF
TRBD1,TRBV6-1,CASSEDRTGGNYGYTF
NA,TRBV24-1,CATSSRGGKGQPQHF
NA,TRBV5-1,CASRPGGTTNEKLFF
TRBD1,TRBV5-4,CASSKGAVLGTDTQYF
TRBD2,TRBV11-1,CASSLRGGLVYEQYF
TRBD2,TRBV6-5,CASSYAGLAVYNEQFF
NA,TRBV25-1,CASSVGGNQPQHF
NA,TRBV7-9,CASSAPGQYNEKLFF
NA,TRBV6-1,CASSETVNEKLFF
NA,TRBV4-1,CASSPSGFGTDTQYF
NA,TRBV9,CASSVWGRLTDTQYF
NA,TRBV20-1,CSAITNSRGNEQFF
NA,TRBV7-9,CASRKTADVFF
NA,TRBV2,CASSEGPAYNSPLHF
NA,TRBV20-1,CSARDPGTEVNEQYF
TRBD1,TRBV27,CASSLTGGRADTQYF
NA,TRBV4-2,CASSQALVATDTQYF
TRBD1,TRBV2,CASSAGQLATNEKPFF
NA,TRBV29-1,CSVEDLVGGTDTQYF
NA,TRBV19,CASSIYGQETQYF
TRBD2,TRBV4-1,CASSQEPGGRATYNEQFF
NA,TRBV19,CASSILSRNQPQHF
NA,TRBV7-9,CASSWGQGNIYGSAGAYEQYF
NA,TRBV6-1,CASSRGQDNYGYTF
NA,TRBV24-1,CATSAGQRGNQPQHF
NA,TRBV11-2,CASSQGLAVSTDTQYF
TRBD1,TRBV19,CASSIMGQGNQPQHF
TRBD1,TRBV2,CASSDGQGTYNEQFF
NA,TRBV6-5,CASSYSSGRSTDAQYF
TRBD2,TRBV18,CASSPPLAGQETQYF
NA,TRBV7-9,CASSRSSDDATYF
NA,TRBV10-3,CAISVLAGDGSPLHF
TRBD2,TRBV19,CASSPPSGAYYEQYF
NA,TRBV20-1,CSASLTYPKNIQYF